The text below deals with one TCR beta chain. Its target is unknown. An Oncomine TCR Beta short-read assay was used to sequence the DNA from cultured CD4+ T cells. Genomic DNA was taken out of cultured CD4+ T cells by extraction. TCRdb redid the calling of the PCR reads with MiXCR, one entry per CDR3 protein. The repertoire has around 19,000 distinct CDR3 sequences, around 50% of them found once; the top ten carry about 13%. This sample's treatment: approximately nine-day PBMC culture with coronavirus spike peptide pools or control peptides (ViraFEST assay). Antigen-specific T cell expansion with peptide pools preceded TCR sequencing in the ViraFEST approach. About 1.8 million PBMCs went into each well for culture with 8.5 to 10 IU/ml IL-2 and roughly 9 ug/ml peptide pools. This record belongs to a study of vaccination and CD4 T cells after COVID-19. The germline CDR1 and CDR2 sequences are DFQATT and SNEGSKA (reference sequence). The V segment lost 1 base and the J segment 0 bases; nucleotides outside the gene matches: 8. The CDR3 loop spans 19 amino acids.

Study findings and constraints: Spike mono-reactivity applied to 304 of 307 vaccine-specific clones detected in convalescent patients.

Material for sequencing was CD4+ T cells from blood, cultured in vitro. This TCR was recovered from a human donor who had recovered from COVID-19. The genes are TRBV20-1 and TRBJ2-1; TRBD2 aligns across 14 bases. The DNA of the CDR3 is TGCAGTGCTAGAGCCCGGACTAGCGGGAGGAGGAGCTCCTACAATGAGCAGTTCTTC. Translation gives CSARARTSGRRSSYNEQFF.